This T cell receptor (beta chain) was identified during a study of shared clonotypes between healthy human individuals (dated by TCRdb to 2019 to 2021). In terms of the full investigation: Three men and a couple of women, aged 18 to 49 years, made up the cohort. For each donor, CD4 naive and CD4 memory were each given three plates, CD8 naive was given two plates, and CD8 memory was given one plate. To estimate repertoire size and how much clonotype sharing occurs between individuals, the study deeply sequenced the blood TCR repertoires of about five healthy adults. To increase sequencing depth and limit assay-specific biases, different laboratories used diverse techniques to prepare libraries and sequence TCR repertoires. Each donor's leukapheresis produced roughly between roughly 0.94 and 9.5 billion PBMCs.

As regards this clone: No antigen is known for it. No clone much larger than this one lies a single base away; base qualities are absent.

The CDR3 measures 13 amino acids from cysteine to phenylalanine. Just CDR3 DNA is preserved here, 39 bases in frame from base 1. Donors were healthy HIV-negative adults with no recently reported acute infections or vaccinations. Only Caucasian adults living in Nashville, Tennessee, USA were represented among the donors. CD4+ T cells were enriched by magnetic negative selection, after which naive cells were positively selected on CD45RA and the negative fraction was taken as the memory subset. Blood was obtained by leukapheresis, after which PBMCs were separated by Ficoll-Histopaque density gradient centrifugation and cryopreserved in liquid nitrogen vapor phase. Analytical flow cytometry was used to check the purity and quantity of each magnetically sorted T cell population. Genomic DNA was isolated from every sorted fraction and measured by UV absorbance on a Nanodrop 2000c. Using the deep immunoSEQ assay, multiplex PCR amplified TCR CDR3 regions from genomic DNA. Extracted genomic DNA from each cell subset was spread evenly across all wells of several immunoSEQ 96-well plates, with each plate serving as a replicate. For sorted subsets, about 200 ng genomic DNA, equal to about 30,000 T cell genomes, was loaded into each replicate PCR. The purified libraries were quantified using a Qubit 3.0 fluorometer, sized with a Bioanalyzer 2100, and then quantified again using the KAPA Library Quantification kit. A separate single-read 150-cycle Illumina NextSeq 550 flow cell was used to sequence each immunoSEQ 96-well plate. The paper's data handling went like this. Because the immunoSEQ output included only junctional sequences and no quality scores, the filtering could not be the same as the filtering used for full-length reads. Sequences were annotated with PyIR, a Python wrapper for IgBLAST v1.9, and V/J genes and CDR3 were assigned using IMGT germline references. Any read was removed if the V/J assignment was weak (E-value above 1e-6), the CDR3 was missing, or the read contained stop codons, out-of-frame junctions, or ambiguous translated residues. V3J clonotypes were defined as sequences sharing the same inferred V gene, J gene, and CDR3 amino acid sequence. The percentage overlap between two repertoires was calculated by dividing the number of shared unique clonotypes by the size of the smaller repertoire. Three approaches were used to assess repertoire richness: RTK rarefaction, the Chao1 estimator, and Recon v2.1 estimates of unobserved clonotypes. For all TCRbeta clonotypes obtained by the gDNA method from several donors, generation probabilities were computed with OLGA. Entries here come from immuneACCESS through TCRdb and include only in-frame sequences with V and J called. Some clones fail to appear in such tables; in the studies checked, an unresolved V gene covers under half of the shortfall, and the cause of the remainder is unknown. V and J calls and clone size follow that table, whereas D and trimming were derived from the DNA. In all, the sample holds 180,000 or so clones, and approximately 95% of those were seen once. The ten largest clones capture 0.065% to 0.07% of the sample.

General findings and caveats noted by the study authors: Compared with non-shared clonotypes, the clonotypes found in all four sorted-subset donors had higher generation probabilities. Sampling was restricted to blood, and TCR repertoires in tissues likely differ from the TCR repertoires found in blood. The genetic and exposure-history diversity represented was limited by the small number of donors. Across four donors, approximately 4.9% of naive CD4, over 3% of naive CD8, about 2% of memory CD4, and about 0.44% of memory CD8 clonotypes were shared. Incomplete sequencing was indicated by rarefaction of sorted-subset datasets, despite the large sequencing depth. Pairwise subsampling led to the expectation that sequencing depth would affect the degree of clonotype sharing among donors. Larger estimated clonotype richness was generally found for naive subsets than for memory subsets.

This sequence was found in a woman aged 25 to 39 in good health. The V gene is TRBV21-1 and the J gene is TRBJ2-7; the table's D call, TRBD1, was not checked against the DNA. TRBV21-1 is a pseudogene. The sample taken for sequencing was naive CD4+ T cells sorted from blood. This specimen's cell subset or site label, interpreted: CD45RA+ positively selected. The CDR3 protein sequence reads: CARSGAELYEQYF. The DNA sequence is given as TGTGCCAGGAGCGGGGCCGAACTCTACGAGCAGTACTTC.